This TCR beta chain emerged from a study of vaccination effects on CD4 cells after COVID-19. In the study overall: Post-vaccine draws lagged the second dose by a median of 72 days.

Method: immunoSEQ multiplex PCR; TCRdb's copy keeps in-frame clones and lacks some. The data show some 30,000 clones, with 65% seen just once and 8% to 9% held by the top ten. Comments on this clone: Its antigen remains unknown.

The CDR3 consists of 21 residues. Germline V gives CDR1 LNHNV, CDR2 YYDKDF (reference sequence). With 0 bases clipped from V and 7 bases from J, the junction kept 18 bases outside the gene matches. Pools of viral peptides were used by the ViraFEST assay to expand antigen-specific CD4+ T cells ahead of sequencing. Around day 10 of culture, CD4+ T cells were separated out. Subjects were given two BNT162b2 or mRNA-1273 vaccine doses. Previously uninfected by SARS-CoV-2, the vaccine recipients also showed negative nucleocapsid antibodies. It was with about 10 IU/ml IL-2 and around 10 ug/ml peptides that about 2 million PBMC per well were cultured. General study results and limits: Of the vaccine-induced clones from healthy vaccinees, merely 1 of 255 recognized common cold coronaviruses as well.

The TCR comes from a human donor who received a COVID-19 vaccine. Source: CD4+ T cells from PBMCs cultured with SARS-CoV-2 spike peptides, taken after COVID-19 vaccination. The chain is built from TRBV15 and TRBJ2-4; TRBD2 matches at 13 bases. The CDR3 DNA follows: TGTGCCACCAGCAGAGATTCAGCGATACGGACTAGCGGGAGAACTCTGAACATTCAGTACTTC. Encoded protein: CATSRDSAIRTSGRTLNIQYF.